A selection of T cell receptor beta chains follows, all from one sample in a study of blood T cell repertoires in COVID-19. Libraries were prepared by immunoSEQ multiplex PCR; TCRdb keeps only in-frame clonotypes and omits some of them. The table records about 190,000 clones, roughly nine tenths of them present only once. The specimen sequenced was peripheral blood. These receptors originate from a man aged 25 to 40 with acute or convalescent COVID-19. Both conserved end residues are part of each CDR3. The order of the fields is V gene, J gene, clone size, D gene, CDR3 DNA, CDR3 protein. D genes are given only for firm matches. Expanded clones get a size class; other rows say once, few or many, or leave the size out.

>TRBV15|TRBJ2-6|.|.
TGTGCCACCAGCAGAGCAGGCCACGGGGCCAACGTCCTGACTTTC
CATSRAGHGANVLTF
>TRBV5-6|TRBJ2-5|.|.
TGTGCCAGCAGCTTTAGTGAGACCCAGTACTTC
CASSFSETQYF
>TRBV9|TRBJ2-7|once|TRBD2
TGTGCCAGCAGCGAACTAGCGGGGATTGGTTACGAGCAGTACTTC
CASSELAGIGYEQYF
>TRBV7-2|TRBJ1-5|.|TRBD1
TGTGCCAGCAGCCTACAGGGGAATCAGCCCCAGCATTTT
CASSLQGNQPQHF
>TRBV11-3|TRBJ2-2|.|TRBD2
TGTGCCAGCAGCTCACTAGCGGGAGGATTGGCCGGGGAGCTGTTTTTT
CASSSLAGGLAGELFF
>TRBV19|TRBJ1-5|.|.
TGTGCCAGTAGTATAGCGGGCAGGGGAGTTCAGCCCCAGCATTTT
CASSIAGRGVQPQHF
>TRBV5-1|TRBJ2-7|.|TRBD1
TGCGCCAGCAGCTTCGGACAGGCCCAGACGTTC
CASSFGQAQTF
>TRBV7-8|TRBJ2-7|.|TRBD2
TGTGCCAGCAGCCGAGGACTAGCGGGAGCTACCGGGTCGTTGGGCTACGAGCAGTACTTC
CASSRGLAGATGSLGYEQYF
>TRBV21-1|TRBJ1-6|.|.
TGTGCCAGCAGCAAACGCGGAATGAGCTCCTATAATTCACCCCTCCACTTT
CASSKRGMSSYNSPLHF
>TRBV19|TRBJ2-1|.|TRBD2
TGTGCCAGTAGTATCTTAGCGGGGGGCTCCTACAATGAGCAGTTCTTC
CASSILAGGSYNEQFF
>TRBV19|TRBJ1-6|once|.
TGTGCCAGTATCCCTAGGGGGAAAGCCAATTCACCCCTCCACTTT
CASIPRGKANSPLHF
>TRBV5-1|TRBJ2-1|once|.
TGCGCCAGCAGCCCGTTTTCGGGGGAATTTTACAATGAGCAGTTCTTC
CASSPFSGEFYNEQFF
>TRBV6-6|TRBJ1-2|once|TRBD1
TGTGCCAGCAGTGGACAGGGGCTAGGCTACACCTTC
CASSGQGLGYTF
>TRBV18|TRBJ1-1|.|.
TGTGCCAGCTCACCGGACAGTGCTTTGAACACTGAAGCTTTCTTT
CASSPDSALNTEAFF
>TRBV4-1|TRBJ1-1|once|.
TGCGCCAGCAGTCTAAGCAGGGACACTGAAGCTTTCTTT
CASSLSRDTEAFF
>TRBV2|TRBJ1-1|.|.
TGTGCCACCAGCCTTGGAAAAACAGGGATCAGGGACACTGAAGCTTTCTTT
CATSLGKTGIRDTEAFF
>TRBV6-6|TRBJ1-6|.|.
TGTGCCAGCAGTTACCAGTATAATTCACCCCTCCACTTT
CASSYQYNSPLHF
>TRBV18|TRBJ1-4|.|.
TGTGCCAGCTCACGGTCAGGGAATGGGGAAAAACTGTTTTTT
CASSRSGNGEKLFF
>TRBV28|TRBJ2-7|.|TRBD1
TGTGCCAGCGTACAGGGGCCACTTCGTTACGAGCAGTACTTC
CASVQGPLRYEQYF
>TRBV11-2|TRBJ1-5|.|.
TGTGCCAGCAGCTTATCAACCGGGTATAGCAATCAGCCCCAGCATTTT
CASSLSTGYSNQPQHF
>TRBV15|TRBJ1-4|.|.
TGTGCCACCAGCAGAGACCAAATGGACAAGGGTGAAAAACTGTTTTTT
CATSRDQMDKGEKLFF
>TRBV5-1|TRBJ2-7|.|.
TGCGCCAGCAGCTTCGACAGAGCCTACGAGCAGTACTTC
CASSFDRAYEQYF
>TRBV19|TRBJ1-2|.|.
TGTGCCAGTAGTGAGGCGGTCTATGGCTACACCTTC
CASSEAVYGYTF
>TRBV6-5|TRBJ1-2|.|.
TGTGCCAGCAGTTCACTATCCGACAGGCCCAGCTATGGCTACACCTTC
CASSSLSDRPSYGYTF
>TRBV7-2|TRBJ2-3|.|.
TGTGCCAGCAGCAAAGACTACCTCAGCACAGATACGCAGTATTTT
CASSKDYLSTDTQYF
>TRBV11-2|TRBJ1-3|.|.
TGTGCCAGCAGCTTAGACGGTCCACCTGGAAACACCATATATTTT
CASSLDGPPGNTIYF
>TRBV28|TRBJ1-2|once|.
TGTGCCAGCAGTTTCGGAGGGTTTGGCTACACCTTC
CASSFGGFGYTF
>TRBV2|TRBJ2-3|.|TRBD2
TGTGCCAGCAGGGAGAAGACTAGCGGGATGGGAGATACGCAGTATTTT
CASREKTSGMGDTQYF
>TRBV5-1|TRBJ1-1|.|.
TGCGCCAGCAGCTTGGGCGGGGGCTATGAAGCTTTCTTT
CASSLGGGYEAFF
>TRBV20-1|TRBJ1-2|once|TRBD1
TGCAGTGCCAGGACAGGCTATGGCTACACCTTC
CSARTGYGYTF
>TRBV7-6|TRBJ2-3|.|.
TGTGCCAGCAGCTTGGGGGCAGCCACAGATACGCAGTATTTT
CASSLGAATDTQYF
>TRBV19|TRBJ2-1|.|.
TGTGCCAGTAGTCCTGCTGGTGGGAGACGGTACAATGAGCAGTTCTTC
CASSPAGGRRYNEQFF
>TRBV3-1/TRBV3-2|TRBJ1-1|.|TRBD1
TGTGCCAGCAGCCGACAGGGGGCTGACACTGAAGCTTTCTTT
CASSRQGADTEAFF
>TRBV5-1|TRBJ2-7|few|TRBD2
TGCGCCAGCAGCTTTGGGACTAGCGGGTACGAGCAGTACTTC
CASSFGTSGYEQYF
>TRBV3-1/TRBV3-2|TRBJ1-2|.|.
TGTGCCAGCAGCCAAGAGCGGGATGGCTACACCTTC
CASSQERDGYTF
>TRBV5-1|TRBJ1-4|.|.
TGCGCCAGCGCCTCAGGAGGAGGTGAAAAACTGTTTTTT
CASASGGGEKLFF
>TRBV27|TRBJ2-1|.|TRBD2
TGTGCCAGCAGGGGGACTAGCGGGAGCTCCTACAATGAGCAGTTCTTC
CASRGTSGSSYNEQFF
>TRBV7-9|TRBJ1-2|once|TRBD1
TGTGCCAGCAGCTCACCCGACAGGGTCCCTGGCTACACCTTC
CASSSPDRVPGYTF
>TRBV5-4|TRBJ2-3|.|TRBD2
TGTGCCAGCAGTCCCAGTCCCAGCGGGGTGGGTTATACGCAGTATTTT
CASSPSPSGVGYTQYF
>TRBV5-1|TRBJ1-6|.|TRBD1
TGCGCCAGCAGCTTGGTCGCCGGGACAGATAATTCACCCCTCCACTTT
CASSLVAGTDNSPLHF
>TRBV5-4|TRBJ1-2|.|TRBD1
TGTGCCAGCAGCTTGGACAGGGGCCCCTATGGCTACACCTTC
CASSLDRGPYGYTF
>TRBV9|TRBJ2-3|.|TRBD2
TGTGCCAGCAGCGGTAGCGGGAACCTGCGGGATACGCAGTATTTT
CASSGSGNLRDTQYF
>TRBV5-1|TRBJ2-1|.|.
TGCGCCAGCAGCACGAATAGTGTAAATGAGCAGTTCTTC
CASSTNSVNEQFF
>TRBV19|TRBJ1-4|.|.
TGTGCCAGTAGTACCCCGGGGGGAGGAGAAGAAAAACTGTTTTTT
CASSTPGGGEEKLFF
>TRBV14|TRBJ1-2|.|TRBD1
TGTGCCAGCAGCCGAAGACAGGGGATGGTAGGCTACACCTTC
CASSRRQGMVGYTF
>TRBV6-5|TRBJ2-3|.|.
TGTGCCAGCAGTCCCCGCGGGTTTAGCACAGATACGCAGTATTTT
CASSPRGFSTDTQYF
>TRBV7-3|TRBJ2-2|.|TRBD1
TGTGCCAGCAGCCGACAGGGGAGCACCGGGGAGCTGTTTTTT
CASSRQGSTGELFF
>TRBV19|TRBJ1-1|.|.
TGTGCCAGCCTTAGTCCGAGGGAGACACTGAACACTGAAGCTTTCTTT
CASLSPRETLNTEAFF
>TRBV5-5|TRBJ2-2|.|.
TGTGCCAGCAGCTTGGCCAGGGTTTTAATCGCCGGGGAGCTGTTTTTT
CASSLARVLIAGELFF
>TRBV6-4|TRBJ2-7|.|TRBD1
TGTGCCAGCACTATCCCGTCGGGACAGGTGTACTACGAGCAGTACTTC
CASTIPSGQVYYEQYF
>TRBV6-5|TRBJ1-1|.|.
TGTGCCACCGCCATGGGCTCCCCGAACACTGAAGCTTTCTTT
CATAMGSPNTEAFF
>TRBV9|TRBJ2-1|.|TRBD2
TGTGCCAGCAGCGTAGTGGGGCGGGAGGGTAATGAGCAGTTCTTC
CASSVVGREGNEQFF
>TRBV19|TRBJ1-5|.|TRBD1
TGTGCCAGTAGTATAGGACAGGGCAGGGCTCAGCCCCAGCATTTT
CASSIGQGRAQPQHF
>TRBV6-5|TRBJ2-7|once|.
TGTGCCAGCAGTCCCATGGGAGTCGTCTACGAGCAGTACTTC
CASSPMGVVYEQYF
>TRBV6-2/TRBV6-3|TRBJ2-2|.|TRBD2
TGTGCCAGCAGTTGGGGAGCGGGAGTTGTCGGGGAGCTGTTTTTT
CASSWGAGVVGELFF
>TRBV14|TRBJ1-1|few|.
TGTGCCAGCAGCCAAGGCGCAGGGTACGTCGATAACACTGAAGCTTTCTTT
CASSQGAGYVDNTEAFF
>TRBV20-1|TRBJ1-5|.|.
TGCAGTGCTAGTCTTTTGGGGGAGGGTCAGCCCCAGCATTTT
CSASLLGEGQPQHF
>TRBV7-3|TRBJ1-6|.|TRBD1
TGTGCCAGCAGCTTATCCGGGCGGGGACAGGGCATTTCACCCCTCCACTTT
CASSLSGRGQGISPLHF
>TRBV19|TRBJ1-5|once|.
TGTGCCAGTAGTACCCCGCGTAGGGGCCCCCAGCCCCAGCATTTT
CASSTPRRGPQPQHF
>TRBV11-3|TRBJ1-1|.|.
TGTGCCAGCAGCTCTCTACAGGGTTCTGAAGCTTTCTTT
CASSSLQGSEAFF